This T cell receptor (beta chain) was observed in a study of shared clonotypes between healthy human individuals (dated by TCRdb to 2018 to 2020). Turning to the overall study: A few men and a couple of women, aged 18 to 49 years, made up the cohort. Per donor, three plates each were used for CD4 naive and CD4 memory, two for CD8 naive, and one for CD8 memory. To estimate repertoire size and how much clonotype sharing occurs between individuals, the study deeply sequenced the blood TCR repertoires of roughly 5 healthy adults. Between about 0.9 and 10 billion PBMCs per donor were obtained by leukapheresis. Libraries were prepared and TCR repertoires were sequenced by different laboratories using diverse techniques, in order to increase sequencing depth and limit assay-specific biases.

Here is what the overall study found, with its caveats: Because the study included only a small number of donors, the genetic and exposure-history diversity represented was limited. Estimated clonotype richness was generally larger for naive than for memory subsets. Approximately 4.8% of naive CD4, 3.5% of naive CD8, approximately 2.2% of memory CD4, and 0.4% of memory CD8 clonotypes were shared across several donors. Sampling was limited to blood, and TCR repertoires in tissue likely differ from TCR repertoires in blood. Even with the large sequencing depth, rarefaction of the sorted-subset datasets indicated that sequencing was incomplete. Compared with non-shared clonotypes, clonotypes shared by all four sorted-subset donors had higher generation probabilities. Pairwise subsampling indicated that sequencing depth was expected to affect the degree of clonotype sharing among donors.

Using the deep immunoSEQ assay, TCR CDR3 regions were amplified from genomic DNA by multiplex PCR. For each cell subset, the extracted genomic DNA was distributed evenly across all wells of several immunoSEQ 96-well plates, and each plate served as one replicate. Each replicate PCR for sorted subsets received approximately 220 ng genomic DNA, equal to roughly 33,000 T cell genomes. The purified libraries were quantified using a Qubit 3.0 fluorometer, sized with a Bioanalyzer 2100, and then quantified again using the KAPA Library Quantification kit. A separate single-read 150-cycle Illumina NextSeq 550 flow cell was used to sequence each immunoSEQ 96-well plate. The paper's processing steps were these. Because the immunoSEQ output held only junctional sequences and lacked quality scores, the filtering could not match the filtering applied to full-length reads. To assign V/J genes and CDR3, sequences were annotated using PyIR, a Python wrapper for IgBLAST v1.9, with IMGT germline references. Reads were filtered out if the reads had weak V/J assignments (E-value above 1e-6), no CDR3, stop codons, out-of-frame junctions, or ambiguous translated residues. V3J clonotypes were defined as sequences sharing the same inferred V gene, J gene, and CDR3 amino acid sequence. To compute the percentage overlap between repertoires, the number of shared unique clonotypes was divided by the size of the smaller repertoire. Repertoire richness was assessed with RTK rarefaction, the Chao1 estimator, and Recon v2.1 estimates of unobserved clonotypes. For all TCRbeta clonotypes obtained by the gDNA method from a handful of donors, generation probabilities were computed with OLGA. In its TCRdb copy, this immuneACCESS table keeps in-frame sequences only and misses some clones. Where compared with another copy, unresolved V genes explain less than half of these, and the others have no known cause. That table supplies the V and J calls and clone size; D and trimming were determined from the DNA. Within this sample are about a million clones, with more than 60% of them counted one time only. The ten most abundant clones make up over 1.3% of the sample.

V loses 6 bases at its end and J loses 3 bases; junction bases beyond the gene matches: 9. The germline V gene gives CDR1 as MNHEY and CDR2 as SVGAGI. The CDR3 measures 15 amino acids from cysteine to phenylalanine. Here the CDR3 DNA is all that survives: 45 bases in frame from base 1. The donors were healthy, HIV-negative adults who had no recently reported acute infections or vaccinations. Every donor was a Caucasian adult residing in Nashville, Tennessee, USA. CD4+ T cells were enriched by magnetic negative selection; naive cells were then positively selected on CD45RA, and the negative fraction formed the memory subset. Blood was obtained by leukapheresis, after which PBMCs were separated by Ficoll-Histopaque density gradient centrifugation and cryopreserved in liquid nitrogen vapor phase. Purity and quantity of every magnetically sorted T cell population were checked by analytical flow cytometry. Genomic DNA was isolated from each sorted fraction and quantified by UV absorbance on a Nanodrop 2000c.

As for this clone: No antigen is known for it. Per-base quality was not reported, and no clone a single base away is much larger than it. Other DNA sequences from this sample encode an identical CDR3 as well.

Here the chain combines TRBV6-5 and TRBJ1-2, with TRBD1 matching 8 junction bases. The source of this sequence is a man younger than 30 in good health. The sample consisted of memory CD4+ T cells sorted from blood. The intended sense of this specimen's cell subset or site label: CD45RA-negative fraction. Here the CDR3 is given as CASSAGTGGYYGYTF. The bases are TGTGCCAGCAGCGCAGGGACAGGTGGATACTATGGCTACACCTTC.